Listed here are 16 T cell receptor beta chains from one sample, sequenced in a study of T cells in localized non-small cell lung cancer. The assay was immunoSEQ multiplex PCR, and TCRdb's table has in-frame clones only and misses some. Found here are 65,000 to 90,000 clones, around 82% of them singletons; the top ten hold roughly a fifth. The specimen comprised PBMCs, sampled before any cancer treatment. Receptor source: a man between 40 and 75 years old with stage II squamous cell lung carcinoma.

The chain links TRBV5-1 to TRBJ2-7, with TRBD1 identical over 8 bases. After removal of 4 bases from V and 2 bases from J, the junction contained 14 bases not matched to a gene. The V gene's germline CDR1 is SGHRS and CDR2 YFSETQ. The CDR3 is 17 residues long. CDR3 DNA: TGCGCCAGCAGCCTCAGCAAACCGGGACAGGTCCCCTACGAGCAGTACTTC. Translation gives CASSLSKPGQVPYEQYF. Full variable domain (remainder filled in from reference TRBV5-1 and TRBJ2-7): KAGVTQTPRYLIKTRGQQVTLSCSPISGHRSVSWYQQTPGQGLQFLFEYFSETQRNKGNFPGRFSGRQFSNSRSEMNVSTLELGDSALYLCASSLSKPGQVPYEQYFGPGTRLTVT.

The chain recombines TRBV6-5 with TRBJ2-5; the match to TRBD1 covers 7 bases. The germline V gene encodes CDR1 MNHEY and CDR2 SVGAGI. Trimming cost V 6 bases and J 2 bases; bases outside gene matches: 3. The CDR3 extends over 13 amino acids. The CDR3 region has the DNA TGTGCCAGCAGGCCGGGACAGCAAGAGACCCAGTACTTC. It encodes CASRPGQQETQYF.

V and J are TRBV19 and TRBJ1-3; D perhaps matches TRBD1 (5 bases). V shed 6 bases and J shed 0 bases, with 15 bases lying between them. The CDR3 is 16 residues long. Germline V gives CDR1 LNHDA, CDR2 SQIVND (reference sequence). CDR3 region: CASSEGTALSGNTIYF. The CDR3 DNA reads TGTGCCAGTAGCGAGGGGACCGCTCTCTCTGGAAACACCATATATTTT. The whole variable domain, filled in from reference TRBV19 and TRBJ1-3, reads DGGITQSPKYLFRKEGQNVTLSCEQNLNHDAMYWYRQDPGQGLRLIYYSQIVNDFQKGDIAEGYSVSREKKESFPLTVTSAQKNPTAFYLCASSEGTALSGNTIYFGEGSWLTVV.

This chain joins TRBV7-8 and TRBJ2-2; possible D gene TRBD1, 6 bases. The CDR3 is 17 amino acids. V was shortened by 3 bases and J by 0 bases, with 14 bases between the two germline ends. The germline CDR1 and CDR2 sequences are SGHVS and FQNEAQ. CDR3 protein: CASSLIRDTSNTGELFF. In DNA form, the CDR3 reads TGTGCCAGCAGCTTGATCCGGGACACATCGAACACCGGGGAGCTGTTTTTT.

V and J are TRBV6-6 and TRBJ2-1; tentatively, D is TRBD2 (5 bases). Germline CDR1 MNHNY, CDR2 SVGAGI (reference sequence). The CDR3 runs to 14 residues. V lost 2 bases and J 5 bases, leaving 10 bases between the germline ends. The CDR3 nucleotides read TGTGCCAGCAGTTACGGAGGCGGCCACAATGAGCAGTTCTTC. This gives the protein CASSYGGGHNEQFF.

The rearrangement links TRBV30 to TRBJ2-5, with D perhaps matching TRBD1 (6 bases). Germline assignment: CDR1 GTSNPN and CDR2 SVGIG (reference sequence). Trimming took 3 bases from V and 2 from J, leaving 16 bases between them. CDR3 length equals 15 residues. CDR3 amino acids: CAWSPGLGGQETQYF. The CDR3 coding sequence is TGTGCCTGGAGCCCGGGCTTAGGGGGACAAGAGACCCAGTACTTC. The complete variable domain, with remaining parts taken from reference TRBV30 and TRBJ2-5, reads SQTIHQWPATLVQPVGSPLSLECTVEGTSNPNLYWYRQAAGRGLQLLFYSVGIGQISSEVPQNLSASRPQDRQFILSSKKLLLSDSGFYLCAWSPGLGGQETQYFGPGTRLLVL.

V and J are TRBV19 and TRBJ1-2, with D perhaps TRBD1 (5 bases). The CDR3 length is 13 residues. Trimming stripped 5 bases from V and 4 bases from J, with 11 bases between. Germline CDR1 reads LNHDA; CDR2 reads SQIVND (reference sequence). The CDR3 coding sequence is TGTGCCAGTAGTGTGACGGACACCTATGGCTACACCTTC. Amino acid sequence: CASSVTDTYGYTF.

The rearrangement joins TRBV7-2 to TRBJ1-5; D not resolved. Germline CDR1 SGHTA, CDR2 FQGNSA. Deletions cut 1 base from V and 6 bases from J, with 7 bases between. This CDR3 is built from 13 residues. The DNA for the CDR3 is TGTGCCAGCAGCTTAGAGCGGGGTCAGCCCCAGCATTTT. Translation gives CASSLERGQPQHF.

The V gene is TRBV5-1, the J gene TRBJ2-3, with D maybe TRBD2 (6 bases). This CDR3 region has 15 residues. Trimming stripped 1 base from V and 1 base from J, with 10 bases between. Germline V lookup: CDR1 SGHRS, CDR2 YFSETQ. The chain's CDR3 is CASSLRGGRTDTQYF. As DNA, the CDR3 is TGCGCCAGCAGCTTGAGGGGAGGCCGCACAGATACGCAGTATTTT.

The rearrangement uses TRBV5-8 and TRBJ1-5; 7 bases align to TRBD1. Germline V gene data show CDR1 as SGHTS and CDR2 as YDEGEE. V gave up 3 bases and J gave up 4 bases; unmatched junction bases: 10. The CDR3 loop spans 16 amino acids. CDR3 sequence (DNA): TGTGCCAGCAGCTCGAACAGGGGCTCTCGAAATCAGCCCCAGCATTTT. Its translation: CASSSNRGSRNQPQHF.

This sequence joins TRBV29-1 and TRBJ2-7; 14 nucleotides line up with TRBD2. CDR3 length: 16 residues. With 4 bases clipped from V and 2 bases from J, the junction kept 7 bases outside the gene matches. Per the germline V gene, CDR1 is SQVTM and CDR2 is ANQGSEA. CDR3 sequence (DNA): TGCAGCGTTGCAGGGACTAGCGGGAGTATCACCTACGAGCAGTACTTC. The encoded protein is CSVAGTSGSITYEQYF.

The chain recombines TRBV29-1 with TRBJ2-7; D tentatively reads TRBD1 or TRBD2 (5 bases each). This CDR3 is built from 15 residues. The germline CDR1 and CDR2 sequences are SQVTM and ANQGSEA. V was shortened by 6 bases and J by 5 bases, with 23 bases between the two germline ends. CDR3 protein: CSVRDGILGLHEQYF. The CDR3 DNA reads TGCAGCGTCCGGGACGGGATCCTGGGGCTGCACGAGCAGTACTTC.

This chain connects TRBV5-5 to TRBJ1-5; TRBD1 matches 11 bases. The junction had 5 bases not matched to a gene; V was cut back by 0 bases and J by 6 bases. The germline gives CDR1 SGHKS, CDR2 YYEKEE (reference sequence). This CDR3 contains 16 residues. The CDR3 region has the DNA TGTGCCAGCAGCTTGGGAGGGACAGGGGGAGGTCAGCCCCAGCATTTT. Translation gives CASSLGGTGGGQPQHF.

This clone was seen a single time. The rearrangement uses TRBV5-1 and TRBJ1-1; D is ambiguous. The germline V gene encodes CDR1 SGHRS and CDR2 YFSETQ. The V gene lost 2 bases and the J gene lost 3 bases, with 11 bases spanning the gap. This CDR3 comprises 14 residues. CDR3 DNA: TGCGCCAGCAGCTTTTTTGGGAGCGACACTGAAGCTTTCTTT. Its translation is CASSFFGSDTEAFF.

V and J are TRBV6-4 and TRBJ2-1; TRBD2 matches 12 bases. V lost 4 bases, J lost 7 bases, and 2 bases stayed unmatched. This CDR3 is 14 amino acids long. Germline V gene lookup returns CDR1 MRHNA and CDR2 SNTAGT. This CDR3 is CASSATSGGNEQFF. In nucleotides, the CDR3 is TGTGCCAGCAGTGCGACTAGCGGGGGTAATGAGCAGTTCTTC.

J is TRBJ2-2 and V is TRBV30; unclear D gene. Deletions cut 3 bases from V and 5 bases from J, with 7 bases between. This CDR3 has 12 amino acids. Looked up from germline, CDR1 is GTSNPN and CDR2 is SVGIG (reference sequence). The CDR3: CAWRRWTGELFF. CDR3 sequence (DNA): TGTGCCTGGAGGCGGTGGACCGGGGAGCTGTTTTTT.